These 27 T cell receptor beta chains were all obtained from the same sample, sequenced in a study of cytomegalovirus exposure and HLA in healthy donors. Vbeta (60) and Jbeta (13) primers were used in the PCR. Here immunoSEQ multiplex PCR was the method, and the copy in TCRdb shows in-frame clones only, minus some. The sample comprises 110,000 or so clones, under 85% of which are singletons, and 1.3% rests with the top ten. The sample was PBMCs. These receptors were taken from a young man in good health and CMV-seronegative.

The rearrangement uses TRBV6-5 and TRBJ1-2; 12 bases are shared with TRBD1. This CDR3 spans 14 amino acids. Germline-derived CDR1 and CDR2 are MNHEY and SVGAGI. Trimming took 7 bases from V and 8 from J; bases not matched to a gene: 8. In DNA, the CDR3 is TGTGCCAGCATGAGGGACAGGGGGCTTGAGGGCTACACCTTC. This sequence encodes CASMRDRGLEGYTF.

The chain employs TRBV6-5 and TRBJ2-7; D possibly corresponds to TRBD1 (5 bases). This CDR3 comprises 15 residues. Per germline, CDR1 MNHEY and CDR2 SVGAGI. V lost 0 bases and J 5 bases, leaving 14 bases between the germline ends. Here the CDR3 reads CASSYSGPRADEQYF. CDR3 coding DNA: TGTGCCAGCAGTTACTCAGGGCCCAGGGCAGACGAGCAGTACTTC.

Turning to this clone: Other DNA sequences in the same sample also yield this CDR3. The V call is TRBV9, the J call TRBJ2-1; D unresolved. This CDR3 contains 16 residues. V was clipped by 3 bases and J by 6 bases, with 19 bases between them. Germline V gene sequence: CDR1 SGDLS, CDR2 YYNGEE. The CDR3 protein is CASSARQSAPSNEQFF. In DNA, the CDR3 is TGTGCCAGCAGCGCGCGGCAGTCCGCTCCGTCCAATGAGCAGTTCTTC.

The chain recombines TRBV27 with TRBJ2-1, with unresolved D. The V gene's germline CDR1 is MNHEY and CDR2 SMNVEV (reference sequence). The length of the CDR3 is 11 residues. The V end lost 8 bases, the J end lost 1 base, and 3 bases lay between the germline ends. The CDR3 sequence: CASESYNEQFF. DNA of the CDR3: TGTGCCAGCGAGTCCTACAATGAGCAGTTCTTC.

The J gene is TRBJ1-2, the V gene TRBV15; TRBD1 might be the D (5 bases). Trimming stripped 1 base from V and 8 bases from J, with 17 bases between. Germline-derived CDR1 and CDR2 are LNHNV and YYDKDF (reference sequence). The CDR3 has 15 amino acids. This chain's CDR3 is CATSRARQGAGGYTF. Here the CDR3 DNA reads TGTGCCACCAGCAGAGCTAGGCAGGGCGCTGGGGGCTACACCTTC.

A single count supports this clone. The junction differs from germline at one of its ends, possibly a read error. The chain is built from TRBV29-1 and TRBJ2-1; 12 bases are shared with TRBD2. Germline CDR1 is SQVTM and CDR2 is ANQGSEA. The CDR3 covers 16 residues. CDR3: CSVEGATTSGSDEQFF. The CDR3 DNA reads as TGCAGCGTCGAAGGGGCTACGACTAGCGGGAGCGATGAGCAGTTCTTC.

Only one count was recorded for this clone. The chain couples TRBV5-1 to TRBJ1-3; TRBD1 matches 7 bases. This CDR3 has 16 amino acids. After removal of 1 base from V and 0 bases from J, the junction contained 4 bases not matched to a gene. In germline, CDR1 is SGHRS, CDR2 YFSETQ. The CDR3 sequence is CASSLSGQSSGNTIYF. CDR3 sequence (DNA): TGCGCCAGCAGCTTGTCGGGACAGAGCTCTGGAAACACCATATATTTT.

V and J are TRBV4-3 and TRBJ1-6; 12 bases are a match to TRBD1. The CDR3 covers 16 residues. V lost 5 bases to trimming and J lost 7 bases; unmatched junction nucleotides: 6. Germline CDR1 reads LGHNA; CDR2 reads YSLEER. The CDR3 region is CASSDGTGGFNSPLHF. In DNA form, the CDR3 reads TGCGCCAGCAGCGACGGGACAGGGGGCTTCAATTCACCCCTCCACTTT.

The chain couples TRBV7-6 to TRBJ2-5; 8 bases are a match to TRBD1. The J call is doubtful: the DNA matches TRBJ2-7 better. Germline V CDR1 and CDR2: SGHVS, FNYEAQ. CDR3 size: 14 residues. CDR3 in DNA: TGTGCCAGCAGTTCCGGGACAGGTACCTACGAGCAGTACTTC. Translated: CASSSGTGTYEQYF.

This chain uses TRBV5-6 with TRBJ1-2; 10 nucleotides match TRBD1. J was trimmed by 4 bases and V by 1 base; bases with no gene match: 4. The CDR3 loop spans 15 amino acids. CDR1 is SGHDT, CDR2 YYEEEE, per germline. CDR3 region: CASSLLTGGAYGYTF. In DNA, the CDR3 is TGTGCCAGCAGCTTGTTGACAGGGGGCGCCTATGGCTACACCTTC. Supplemented by reference TRBV5-6 and TRBJ1-2, the full variable domain reads DAGVTQSPTHLIKTRGQQVTLRCSPKSGHDTVSWYQQALGQGPQFIFQYYEEEERQRGNFPDRFSGHQFPNYSSELNVNALLLGDSALYLCASSLLTGGAYGYTFGSGTRLTVV.

The rearrangement joins TRBV7-6 to TRBJ2-1; 8 bases agree with TRBD2. V shed 5 bases and J 5 bases; nucleotides not matched to a gene: 17. This CDR3 comprises 18 residues. Germline V gene sequence: CDR1 SGHVS, CDR2 FNYEAQ. The CDR3 region is CASSVEAGDFWLDNEQFF. DNA of the CDR3: TGTGCCAGCAGCGTAGAAGCGGGAGACTTCTGGTTGGACAATGAGCAGTTCTTC.

The gene calls are TRBV10-3 and TRBJ1-1, with TRBD1 matching over 8 bases. The length of the CDR3 is 13 residues. V lost 11 bases and J lost 7; bases outside the gene matches: 12. Germline assignment: CDR1 ENHRY and CDR2 SYGVKD. This CDR3 reads CAASGGGTGEAFF. The CDR3 DNA reads TGTGCCGCATCAGGAGGCGGGACAGGTGAAGCTTTCTTT.

This clone is a singleton in its sample. This chain joins TRBV5-1 and TRBJ2-1; D ambiguous. Trimming cost V 0 bases and J 4 bases, with 11 bases left between them. The length of the CDR3 is 15 residues. Germline CDR1 SGHRS, CDR2 YFSETQ. The CDR3 sequence is CASSLEAALYNEQFF. The CDR3, as DNA: TGCGCCAGCAGCTTGGAGGCGGCATTGTACAATGAGCAGTTCTTC. Filled out from reference TRBV5-1 and TRBJ2-1, the complete variable domain reads KAGVTQTPRYLIKTRGQQVTLSCSPISGHRSVSWYQQTPGQGLQFLFEYFSETQRNKGNFPGRFSGRQFSNSRSEMNVSTLELGDSALYLCASSLEAALYNEQFFGPGTRLTVL.

The CDR3 reads CATSRVRLAAQENTQYF. The CDR3 nucleotides are TGTGCCACCAGCAGAGTTCGACTAGCGGCCCAAGAGAATACGCAGTATTTT. The gene calls are TRBV15 and TRBJ2-3; TRBD2 matches at 9 bases. CDR1 and CDR2 from the germline V gene are LNHNV and YYDKDF (reference sequence). J was trimmed by 7 bases and V by 1 base; bases with no gene match: 12. This CDR3 region has 17 residues. Full variable domain (missing parts from reference TRBV15 and TRBJ2-3): DAMVIQNPRYQVTQFGKPVTLSCSQTLNHNVMYWYQQKSSQAPKLLFHYYDKDFNNEADTPDNFQSRRPNTSFCFLDIRSPGLGDTAMYLCATSRVRLAAQENTQYFGPGTRLTVL.

This sequence joins TRBV19 and TRBJ1-2; 7 bases match TRBD1. Trimming took 0 bases from V and 5 from J; bases not matched to a gene: 3. The germline CDR1 and CDR2 sequences are LNHDA and SQIVND (reference sequence). The CDR3 length is 14 residues. The CDR3 DNA reads as TGTGCCAGTAGTATAGACAGGGGGACTTATGGCTACACCTTC. This encodes CASSIDRGTYGYTF.

The gene calls are TRBV23-1 and TRBJ1-2; TRBD1 is a possible D gene (6 bases). TRBV23-1 is an open reading frame whose function is uncertain. CDR3 length equals 14 residues. V was trimmed by 0 bases and J by 6 bases, leaving 11 bases between them. The CDR3 protein is CASSQSGRGNGYTF. In nucleotides, the CDR3 is TGCGCCAGCAGTCAATCGGGCAGGGGTAATGGCTACACCTTC.

The V call is TRBV28, the J call TRBJ2-5, with 8 positions matching TRBD1. V trimming: 9 bases; J trimming: 4 bases; junction bases outside the gene matches: 7. This CDR3 has 13 amino acids. CDR1 is MDHEN and CDR2 is SYDVKM in the germline V gene. The CDR3 is CASVGQGGETQYF. CDR3 coding DNA: TGTGCCAGTGTAGGACAGGGTGGAGAGACCCAGTACTTC. Looking up the rest from reference TRBV28 and TRBJ2-5 gives the full variable domain: DVKVTQSSRYLVKRTGEKVFLECVQDMDHENMFWYRQDPGLGLRLIYFSYDVKMKEKGDIPEGYSVSREKKERFSLILESASTNQTSMYLCASVGQGGETQYFGPGTRLLVL.

The genes are TRBV11-3 and TRBJ2-2; D might be TRBD2 (6 bases). The CDR3 length is 17 residues. V lost 3 bases and J lost 4, with 18 bases in between. Germline CDR1 SGHNT, CDR2 YENEEA. The CDR3 spells CASSFPGGPKGTGELFF. The CDR3 DNA reads TGTGCCAGCAGCTTCCCTGGAGGGCCAAAGGGCACCGGGGAGCTGTTTTTT.

This clone has only a few counts. The chain has TRBV28 and TRBJ1-1; D is unresolved. V was trimmed by 8 bases and J by 1 base, leaving 8 bases between them. Germline V gene sequence: CDR1 MDHEN, CDR2 SYDVKM. The CDR3 runs 12 residues. This CDR3 reads CASVRGNTEAFF. As DNA, the CDR3 is TGTGCCAGCGTGCGGGGGAACACTGAAGCTTTCTTT.

The rearrangement links TRBV5-1 to TRBJ2-1; TRBD1 agrees at 7 bases. V was clipped by 4 bases and J by 0 bases; unmatched bases: 4. Germline V lookup: CDR1 SGHRS, CDR2 YFSETQ. The length of the CDR3 is 15 residues. The CDR3 spells CASSTGASSYNEQFF. For the CDR3, the DNA is TGCGCCAGCAGCACAGGGGCTTCCTCCTACAATGAGCAGTTCTTC.

V usage is TRBV19 and J usage is TRBJ2-3; D is undetermined. The germline CDR1 and CDR2 sequences are LNHDA and SQIVND (reference sequence). The CDR3 is made up of 11 amino acids. Between the trimmed V and J ends, which lost 6 bases and 6 bases, there was a span of 7 bases. The CDR3 nucleotides read TGTGCCAGTAGAAAACTTGATACGCAGTATTTT. Its translation is CASRKLDTQYF. The whole variable domain, remainder taken from reference TRBV19 and TRBJ2-3, is DGGITQSPKYLFRKEGQNVTLSCEQNLNHDAMYWYRQDPGQGLRLIYYSQIVNDFQKGDIAEGYSVSREKKESFPLTVTSAQKNPTAFYLCASRKLDTQYFGPGTRLTVL.

This clone has just a few counts. This chain joins TRBV30 and TRBJ2-2, with 9 bases aligning to TRBD1. The CDR3 has 15 amino acids. Germline-derived CDR1 and CDR2 are GTSNPN and SVGIG (reference sequence). With V trimmed by 3 bases and J by 0 bases, 2 bases remained unmatched. The CDR3: CAWRRQGANTGELFF. DNA of the CDR3: TGTGCCTGGAGGAGACAGGGGGCGAACACCGGGGAGCTGTTTTTT.

The chain uses TRBV10-1 and TRBJ1-1, with 9 bases lining up with TRBD1. The CDR3 covers 16 residues. V shed 5 bases and J 1 base; nucleotides not matched to a gene: 8. Looked up from germline, CDR1 is WNHNN and CDR2 is SYGVQD (reference sequence). DNA of the CDR3: TGCGCCAGCAGTCCCGGACAGGGGAAGGGGAACACTGAAGCTTTCTTT. It is translated as CASSPGQGKGNTEAFF.

The V gene is TRBV7-9, the J gene TRBJ2-2; D perhaps matches TRBD2 (6 bases). The CDR3 has 17 amino acids. Germline V gene lookup returns CDR1 SEHNR and CDR2 FQNEAQ (reference sequence). Trimming cost V 1 base and J 1 base, with 13 bases left between them. Here the CDR3 DNA reads TGTGCCAGCAGCTTAGTGTATATAGCGGTGAACACCGGGGAGCTGTTTTTT. Translating gives CASSLVYIAVNTGELFF.

This chain connects TRBV4-1 to TRBJ2-2; TRBD2 matches at 7 bases. Germline CDR1 and CDR2: MGHRA and YSYEKL. The ends lost 3 bases at V and 1 base at J; junction bases unmatched: 8. The CDR3 spans 17 residues. CDR3 residues: CASSHILAALNTGELFF. Written as DNA, the CDR3 is TGCGCCAGCAGCCACATCCTAGCGGCCCTGAACACCGGGGAGCTGTTTTTT.

The chain joins TRBV6-6 to TRBJ1-4; the match to TRBD1 covers 8 bases. Per germline, CDR1 MNHNY and CDR2 SVGAGI (reference sequence). The CDR3 totals 14 residues. The V gene end was trimmed by 6 bases and the J gene end by 11 bases; junction bases not matched to a gene: 11. For the CDR3, the DNA is TGTGCCAGCAGCTTTGACAGGGGTTTCAACAAACTGTTTTTT. This gives the protein CASSFDRGFNKLFF.

The rearrangement uses TRBV7-9 and TRBJ2-7; TRBD1 agrees at 10 bases. Unmatched junction bases numbered 12, after V lost 5 bases and J lost 2 bases. CDR1 SEHNR and CDR2 FQNEAQ come from the germline V gene (reference sequence). The CDR3 covers 17 residues. CDR3 region: CASSPIPGQGRTYEQYF. In DNA, the CDR3 is TGTGCCAGCAGCCCGATCCCGGGACAGGGGCGAACCTACGAGCAGTACTTC.